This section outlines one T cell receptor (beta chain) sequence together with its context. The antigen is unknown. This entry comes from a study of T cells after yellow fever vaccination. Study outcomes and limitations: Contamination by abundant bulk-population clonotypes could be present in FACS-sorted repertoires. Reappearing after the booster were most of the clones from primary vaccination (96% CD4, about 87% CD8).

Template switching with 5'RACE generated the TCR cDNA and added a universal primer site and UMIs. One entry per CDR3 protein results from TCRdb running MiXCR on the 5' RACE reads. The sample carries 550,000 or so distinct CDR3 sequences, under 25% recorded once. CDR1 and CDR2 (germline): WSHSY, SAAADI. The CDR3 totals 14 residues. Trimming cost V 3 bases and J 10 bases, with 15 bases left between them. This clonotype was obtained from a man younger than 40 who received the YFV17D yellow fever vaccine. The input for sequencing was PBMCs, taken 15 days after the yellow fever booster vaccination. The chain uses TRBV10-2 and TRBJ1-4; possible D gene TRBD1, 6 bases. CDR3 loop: CASSDGGAGGKLFF. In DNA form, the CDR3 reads TGCGCCAGCAGTGATGGGGGCGCGGGCGGAAAACTGTTTTTT.